This T cell receptor (beta chain) appears in the sequencing data of a study of blood T cell repertoires in COVID-19. About the research overall: Samples taken during acute and convalescent COVID-19 were collected in the United States, Italy and Spain.

The repertoire was sequenced with immunoSEQ multiplex PCR; TCRdb's copy has only in-frame clones and lacks some. The repertoire consists of roughly 340,000 clones, with approximately 91% occurring once and the leading ten covering about 7.3%. From germline, CDR1 is SEHNR and CDR2 FQNEAQ (reference sequence). The CDR3 loop spans 14 amino acids. V gave up 8 bases and J gave up 9 bases, with 17 bases separating them. The sequence derives from a woman in her seventies with COVID-19, enrolled during active disease. The genes are TRBV7-9 and TRBJ1-6; D is perhaps TRBD1 (6 bases). Sequences were obtained from peripheral blood. The CDR3 spells CASGITGNFSPLHF. The DNA for the CDR3 is TGTGCCAGCGGTATTACAGGGAACTTTTCACCCCTCCACTTT.